What follows are 28 T cell receptor beta chains derived from one specimen sequenced in a study of blood T cell repertoires in COVID-19. Profiled with immunoSEQ multiplex PCR; TCRdb holds only in-frame clones, not every one. Of roughly 270,000 clones detected, around 90% appear once; the ten largest clones hold 9% to 9.5%. Sequencing input: peripheral blood. Receptors were obtained from a man between 18 and 29 years old with active or convalescent COVID-19.

This chain uses TRBV15 with TRBJ1-1; weak D call: TRBD1 (5 bases). The CDR3 is made up of 16 amino acids. The V end was cut by 3 bases, the J end by 0 bases, with 14 bases between. The germline V gene encodes CDR1 LNHNV and CDR2 YYDKDF (reference sequence). CDR3 amino acids: CATSRERGALNTEAFF. CDR3 in DNA: TGTGCCACCAGCAGGGAGCGCGGGGCTCTGAACACTGAAGCTTTCTTT.

CDR3 in amino acids: CASSISGQGVQETQYF. CDR3 DNA: TGTGCCAGTAGTATATCCGGACAGGGTGTCCAAGAGACCCAGTACTTC. V usage is TRBV19 and J usage is TRBJ2-5; the match to TRBD1 covers 8 bases. The CDR3 is made up of 16 amino acids. The V segment lost 2 bases and the J segment 1 base; nucleotides outside the gene matches: 6. Germline V gene data show CDR1 as LNHDA and CDR2 as SQIVND (reference sequence).

The rearrangement links TRBV29-1 to TRBJ2-3; 9 nucleotides match TRBD2. The junction had 28 bases not matched to a gene; V was cut back by 4 bases and J by 2 bases. Looked up from germline, CDR1 is SQVTM and CDR2 is ANQGSEA. CDR3 size: 22 residues. This chain's CDR3 is CSVVGTNKPGTSRSRVTDTQYF. In nucleotides, the CDR3 is TGCAGCGTTGTGGGCACCAACAAACCCGGGACTAGCCGTTCGCGTGTCACAGATACGCAGTATTTT.

The chain's CDR3 is CASSRGQLLSTDTQYF. The CDR3 DNA follows: TGTGCCAGCAGCCGCGGACAGCTTCTAAGCACAGATACGCAGTATTTT. This chain links TRBV11-2 with TRBJ2-3, with D possibly matching TRBD1 (6 bases). This CDR3 contains 16 residues. Per germline, CDR1 SGHAT and CDR2 FQNNGV. Trimming shortened V by 5 bases and J by 0 bases, and 15 bases separated the two germline ends.

V and J are TRBV6-6 and TRBJ2-7; 7 bases agree with TRBD2. Trimming cost V 5 bases and J 6 bases; bases outside gene matches: 1. The CDR3 is 11 amino acids. From germline, CDR1 is MNHNY and CDR2 SVGAGI (reference sequence). The CDR3 bases are TGTGCCAGCAGTGTAGCGGGCGAGCAGTACTTC. This translates into CASSVAGEQYF.

The V gene is TRBV12-3 or TRBV12-4, the J gene TRBJ1-5, with a weak D call TRBD1 (6 bases). The CDR3 consists of 11 residues. CDR3 bases: TGTGCTATAGGGGGAAGTCAGCCCCAGCATTTT. Its translation: CAIGGSQPQHF.

This clone was seen only a few times. The chain links TRBV25-1 to TRBJ1-5; perhaps TRBD1 as D (5 bases). The CDR3 extends over 12 amino acids. Germline CDR1 reads MGHDK; CDR2 reads SYGVNS. V was cut by 5 bases and J by 6 bases, with 8 bases left in between. As DNA, the CDR3 is TGTGCCAGCAGTAGGGGTACTCAGCCCCAGCATTTT. This sequence encodes CASSRGTQPQHF.

The chain uses TRBV6-6 and TRBJ1-6; D unresolved. The CDR3 runs to 15 residues. Trimming removed 5 bases at V and 7 bases at J, with 15 bases between. The germline V gene has CDR1 MNHNY and CDR2 SVGAGI (reference sequence). CDR3 DNA: TGTGCCAGCAGTAGACTCTCCCGCTCAAATTCACCCCTCCACTTT. Translated: CASSRLSRSNSPLHF.

The chain has TRBV19 and TRBJ1-2, with D hard to call. The germline CDR1 and CDR2 sequences are LNHDA and SQIVND (reference sequence). This CDR3 contains 14 residues. V gave up 5 bases and J gave up 0 bases, with 10 bases separating them. CDR3 nucleotides: TGTGCCAGTAGTGTCATCGGAGCTAACTATGGCTACACCTTC. It translates to CASSVIGANYGYTF.

The chain recombines TRBV3-1 (or the pseudogene TRBV3-2) with TRBJ2-1; D not resolved. The CDR3 sequence is 14 residues long. Per the germline V gene, CDR1 is LGHDT and CDR2 is YNNKEL (reference sequence). V gave up 4 bases and J gave up 6 bases, with 13 bases separating them. The CDR3 coding sequence is TGTGCCAGCAGCCCCCGGTCGGTAGTCAATGAGCAGTTCTTC. This translates into CASSPRSVVNEQFF.

This sequence joins TRBV6-5 and TRBJ2-2; D possibly corresponds to TRBD1 (6 bases). Trimming took 6 bases from V and 3 from J, leaving 11 bases between them. This CDR3 contains 14 residues. The germline V gene encodes CDR1 MNHEY and CDR2 SVGAGI. CDR3 bases: TGTGCCAGCAGATGGGACAAGGACACCGGGGAGCTGTTTTTT. Its translation: CASRWDKDTGELFF.

This chain joins TRBV4-1 and TRBJ2-1, with 10 bases fitting TRBD1. This CDR3 region has 17 residues. CDR1 is MGHRA and CDR2 is YSYEKL in the germline V gene. V lost 4 bases, J lost 9 bases, and 15 bases stayed unmatched. For the CDR3, the DNA is TGCGCCAGCAGCCCGCTCGGGACAGGGGATTCCTCGGGTGAGCAGTTCTTC. Amino acids: CASSPLGTGDSSGEQFF.

V and J are TRBV23-1 and TRBJ1-1; 7 nucleotides line up with TRBD1. TRBV23-1 counts as an open reading frame of uncertain function. V gave up 2 bases and J gave up 2 bases; unmatched junction bases: 5. The CDR3 extends over 15 amino acids. The CDR3 DNA reads TGCGCCAGCAGTCAACCGGGACAGAATAACACTGAAGCTTTCTTT. It specifies CASSQPGQNNTEAFF.

The DNA of the CDR3 is TGTGCCAGTAGTATAGATTATTGGAAGGGGGAGACCCAGTACTTC. The encoded protein is CASSIDYWKGETQYF. J is TRBJ2-5 and V is TRBV19, with a tentative D call TRBD1 (5 bases). Trimming pared 0 bases from V and 5 bases from J, leaving 13 bases between. This CDR3 has 15 residues. Germline values: CDR1 LNHDA, CDR2 SQIVND (reference sequence).

The rearrangement links TRBV28 to TRBJ2-3; 7 bases align to TRBD2. The CDR3 totals 17 residues. The J segment lost 1 base and the V segment lost 1 base, leaving 8 bases of the junction unmatched. Germline CDR1 is MDHEN and CDR2 is SYDVKM. CDR3 in amino acids: CASSLSARLAGTDTQYF. The DNA for the CDR3 is TGTGCCAGCAGTTTATCCGCTAGACTAGCAGGCACAGATACGCAGTATTTT. Filled out from reference TRBV28 and TRBJ2-3, the complete variable domain reads DVKVTQSSRYLVKRTGEKVFLECVQDMDHENMFWYRQDPGLGLRLIYFSYDVKMKEKGDIPEGYSVSREKKERFSLILESASTNQTSMYLCASSLSARLAGTDTQYFGPGTRLTVL.

The J gene is TRBJ2-7, the V gene TRBV11-2; D is undetermined. Trimming took 8 bases from V and 2 from J, leaving 16 bases between them. Germline CDR1 reads SGHAT; CDR2 reads FQNNGV. CDR3 length: 14 residues. CDR3 region: CASAPPAGPYEQYF. In DNA, the CDR3 is TGTGCCAGCGCCCCCCCCGCAGGTCCCTACGAGCAGTACTTC.

The CDR3 loop reads CASSQVRTGEGAEQFF. CDR3 nucleotides: TGCGCCAGCAGCCAAGTGCGGACAGGGGAAGGGGCTGAGCAGTTCTTC. J is TRBJ2-1 and V is TRBV4-1; TRBD1 aligns across 9 bases. This CDR3 is 16 amino acids long. The V gene's germline CDR1 is MGHRA and CDR2 YSYEKL. Germline trimming cut 1 base from V and 9 bases from J; bases unmatched to any gene: 10.

This clone turned up a few times. The V and J genes are TRBV20-1 and TRBJ1-4, with no clear D. Germline CDR1 is DFQATT and CDR2 is SNEGSKA (reference sequence). This CDR3 spans 13 amino acids. The V gene lost 3 bases and the J gene lost 0 bases, with 5 bases spanning the gap. CDR3 in amino acids: CSASSPTNEKLFF. The CDR3 DNA is TGCAGTGCTAGTTCTCCAACTAATGAAAAACTGTTTTTT.

The count of this clone is one. J is TRBJ2-7 and V is TRBV5-4; D is perhaps TRBD1 (6 bases). V gave up 5 bases and J gave up 6 bases, with 15 bases separating them. The CDR3 sequence is 13 residues long. Germline V gene lookup returns CDR1 SGHNT and CDR2 YYREEE (reference sequence). The DNA of the CDR3 is TGTGCCAGCAGTCTAGACAGGCTTGGCGAGCAGTACTTC. Protein product: CASSLDRLGEQYF.

V and J are TRBV11-2 and TRBJ2-7; 7 nucleotides align to TRBD1. Losses at the gene ends were 0 bases for V and 5 bases for J; bases not matched to a gene: 4. The CDR3 is 14 residues long. CDR1 is SGHAT, CDR2 FQNNGV, per germline. This CDR3 reads CASSLDPDRDEQYF. For the CDR3, the DNA is TGTGCCAGCAGCTTAGATCCCGACAGGGACGAGCAGTACTTC.

This clone has a count of ten or more. This rearrangement joins TRBV11-2 to TRBJ2-7; D possibly corresponds to TRBD2 (5 bases). The CDR3 sequence is 15 residues long. V lost 4 bases to trimming and J lost 2 bases, with 15 bases between them. Germline assignment: CDR1 SGHAT and CDR2 FQNNGV. Here the CDR3 DNA reads TGTGCCAGCAGCTCCTTACGGGGAAGACCCTACGAGCAGTACTTC. It is translated as CASSSLRGRPYEQYF.

The rearrangement joins TRBV12-5 to TRBJ1-2; no firm D call. CDR3 length: 11 amino acids. Trimming cost V 1 base and J 8 bases, with 5 bases left between them. The germline gives CDR1 LGHNT, CDR2 FRNRAP. CDR3 sequence reads: CASGLGSGYTF. DNA for the CDR3: TGTGCTAGTGGTTTGGGGAGCGGCTACACCTTC.

J is TRBJ1-5 and V is TRBV4-3, with a tentative D call TRBD1 (5 bases). The CDR3 runs to 19 residues. CDR1 is LGHNA, CDR2 YSLEER, per germline. The V end was cut by 1 base, the J end by 0 bases, with 19 bases between. CDR3 nucleotides: TGCGCCAGCAGCCAAGCTTACTTGACAGCTGGTAATAGCAATCAGCCCCAGCATTTT. Protein: CASSQAYLTAGNSNQPQHF.

The chain uses TRBV3-1 (or the pseudogene TRBV3-2) and TRBJ1-1; 8 bases match TRBD1. There are 14 residues in the CDR3. Trimming at V came to 7 bases and at J to 5 bases, leaving 9 bases not matched to a gene. Looked up from germline, CDR1 is LGHDT and CDR2 is YNNKEL (reference sequence). The CDR3 nucleotides are TGTGCCAGCAACGGACAGGGATCGAAGACTGAAGCTTTCTTT. Amino acid sequence: CASNGQGSKTEAFF.

V gene TRBV6-5 combines with J gene TRBJ1-1, with D perhaps TRBD1 (5 bases). The CDR3 contains 15 residues. The V end was cut by 5 bases, the J end by 2 bases, with 15 bases between. The germline V gene encodes CDR1 MNHEY and CDR2 SVGAGI. The CDR3: CASSPRPDKNTEAFF. The DNA for the CDR3 is TGTGCCAGCAGTCCCCGCCCGGACAAAAACACTGAAGCTTTCTTT.

This clone was seen just once. The CDR3 loop reads CATSRGTAVAGELFF. DNA for the CDR3: TGTGCCACCAGCAGAGGGACAGCGGTCGCCGGGGAGCTGTTTTTT. The chain combines TRBV15 with TRBJ2-2; possibly TRBD1 for D (6 bases). V dropped 1 base and J dropped 6 bases, with 12 bases sitting between them. Germline lookup yields CDR1 LNHNV and CDR2 YYDKDF (reference sequence). This CDR3 has 15 amino acids.

This sequence joins TRBV18 and TRBJ2-7, with D possibly being TRBD2 (5 bases). Per the germline V gene, CDR1 is KGHSH and CDR2 is LQKENI. V was cut by 0 bases and J by 4 bases, with 10 bases left in between. The CDR3 consists of 14 residues. CDR3 DNA: TGTGCCAGCTCACCACCGTACGGCGGGTACGAGCAGTACTTC. It codes for CASSPPYGGYEQYF.

The rearrangement joins TRBV6-5 to TRBJ2-5; TRBD2 matches at 7 bases. The CDR3 sequence is 13 residues long. Germline CDR1 and CDR2: MNHEY and SVGAGI. The J segment lost 12 bases and the V segment lost 2 bases, leaving 9 bases of the junction unmatched. The CDR3 region is CASSYGYRAGKYF. DNA for the CDR3: TGTGCCAGCAGTTACGGATACCGAGCGGGAAAGTACTTC.